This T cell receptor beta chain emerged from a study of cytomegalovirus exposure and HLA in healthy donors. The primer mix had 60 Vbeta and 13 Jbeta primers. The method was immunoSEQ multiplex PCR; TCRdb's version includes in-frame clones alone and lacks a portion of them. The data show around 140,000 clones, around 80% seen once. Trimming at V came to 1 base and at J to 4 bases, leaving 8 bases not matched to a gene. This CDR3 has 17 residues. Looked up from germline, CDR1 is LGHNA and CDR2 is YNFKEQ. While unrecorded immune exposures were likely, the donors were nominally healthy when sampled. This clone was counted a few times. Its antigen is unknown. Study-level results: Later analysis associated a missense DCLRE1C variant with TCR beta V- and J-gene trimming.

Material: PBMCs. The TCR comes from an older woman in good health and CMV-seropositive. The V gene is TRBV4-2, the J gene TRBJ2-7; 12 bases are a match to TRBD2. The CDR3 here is CASSQGPSGGAAYEQYF. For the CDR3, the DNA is TGTGCCAGCAGCCAAGGCCCTAGCGGGGGGGCGGCGTACGAGCAGTACTTC.